This T cell receptor (beta chain) stems from a study of blood T cell repertoires in COVID-19. This table comes from immunoSEQ multiplex PCR, and its TCRdb copy is limited to in-frame clones, with some not included. The data contain around 27,000 clones, 83% of them singletons. The germline CDR1 and CDR2 sequences are MNHNS and SASEGT. The CDR3 consists of 14 residues. V lost 11 bases to trimming and J lost 5 bases, with 21 bases between them. This sequence joins TRBV6-1 and TRBJ2-5; D is perhaps TRBD2 (6 bases). This sequence was found in a man between 65 and 80 years old with active COVID-19. Sequenced sample: peripheral blood. As DNA, the CDR3 is TGTGCCGCACGGGGCAGTGCTGGGGGGGAGACCCAGTACTTC. Translating gives CAARGSAGGETQYF.